This TCR beta chain was captured by sequencing in a study of shared clonotypes between healthy human individuals. This clone was counted only a few times. What it binds is not known. Overall study results and limits: Rarefaction curves obtained for sorted subsets showed sequencing incomplete despite large depth.

Over several immunoSEQ plates, each subset's genomic DNA was distributed in even portions. TCRdb's copy holds only in-frame clones and misses some; the assay was immunoSEQ multiplex PCR. The sample has about 2.1 million clones; about 93% are singletons. The germline gives CDR1 LNHDA, CDR2 SQIVND (reference sequence). The V and J ends lost 5 bases and 6 bases respectively, with 10 bases between them. The CDR3 extends over 12 amino acids. CD8 cells classed as naive were CD45RO-negative and positively selected for CCR7, excluding terminally differentiated effector memory CD45RA+ cells. This rearrangement joins TRBV19 to TRBJ1-1; a possible D gene is TRBD1 (5 bases). The sample consisted of naive CD8+ T cells from PBMCs. The clonotype was recovered from a man aged 18 to 29 in good health. Some clones in this sample may be carry-over from other donors' samples. CDR3 bases: TGTGCCAGTAGTCACGGGACGGCTGAAGCTTTCTTT. It is translated as CASSHGTAEAFF.